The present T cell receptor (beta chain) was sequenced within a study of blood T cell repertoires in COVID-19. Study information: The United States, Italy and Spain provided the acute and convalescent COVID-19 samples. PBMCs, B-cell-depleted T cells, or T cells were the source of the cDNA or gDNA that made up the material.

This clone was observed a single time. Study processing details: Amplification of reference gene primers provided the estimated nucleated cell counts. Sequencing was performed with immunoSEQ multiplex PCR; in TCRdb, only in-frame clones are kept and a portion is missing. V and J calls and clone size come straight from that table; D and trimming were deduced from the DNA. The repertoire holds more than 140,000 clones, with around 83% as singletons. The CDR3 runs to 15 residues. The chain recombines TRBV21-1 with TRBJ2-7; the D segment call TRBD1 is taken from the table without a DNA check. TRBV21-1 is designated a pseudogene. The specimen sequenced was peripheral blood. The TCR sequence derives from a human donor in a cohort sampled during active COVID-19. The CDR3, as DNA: TGTGCCAGCAGCAACCGGGACAGTAGGCCGGAGGAGCAGTACTTC. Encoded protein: CASSNRDSRPEEQYF.